This is a list of T cell receptor beta chains from one sample in a study of blood T cells in healthy people across ages. TCRdb fed the 5' RACE reads into MiXCR, producing one record per CDR3 protein. The sample carries about 1.8 million distinct CDR3 sequences, around half recorded once. Sequencing was carried out using blood. All receptors come from a woman aged 40 to 50 in good health. Each CDR3 is given with its conserved first and last residue. The D gene is left open where the match is weak. Size is omitted from some rows. Given values are once, few, many or a class for expanded clones.

abundance,d_gene,j_gene,v_gene,CDR3nt,CDR3aa
few,TRBD2,TRBJ2-5,TRBV2,TGTGCCAGCAGGAACAGCGGGGGGGAAGAGACCCAGTACTTC,CASRNSGGEETQYF
NA,TRBD1,TRBJ2-5,TRBV6-5,TGTGCCAGCACCCAGACCGGGACAGAGGGGGAGACCCAGTACTTC,CASTQTGTEGETQYF
NA,NA,TRBJ1-2,TRBV27,TGTGCCAGCAGTTTAAATCCCAGGGTAGATGGCTACACCTTC,CASSLNPRVDGYTF
NA,NA,TRBJ2-5,TRBV29-1,TGCAGCGTTGAAGATAGGTCCGAAAAAGAGACCCAGTACTTC,CSVEDRSEKETQYF
NA,NA,TRBJ2-1,TRBV6-2/TRBV6-3,TGTGCCAGCAGGGTCTCGAGCTCCTACAATGAGCAGTTCTTC,CASRVSSSYNEQFF
NA,TRBD1,TRBJ1-6,TRBV20-1,TGCAGTGCTACCAGCCTGACAGGGCATACTTCACCCCTCCACTTT,CSATSLTGHTSPLHF
few,TRBD2,TRBJ2-1,TRBV5-1,TGCGCCAGCAGCTTGACCGGGGGGGTTAATGAGCAGTTCTTC,CASSLTGGVNEQFF
NA,NA,TRBJ2-7,TRBV10-3,TGTGCCATCAGTGAGTTAAGTTACGAGCAGTACTTC,CAISELSYEQYF
once,NA,TRBJ2-5,TRBV24-1,TGTGCCACCGAGGGGGGGCTCAATGAGCAGTACTTC,CATEGGLNEQYF
NA,TRBD1,TRBJ2-7,TRBV15,TGTGCCACCAGCGGAGCCCAGGGGGTATCCTACGAGCAGTACTTC,CATSGAQGVSYEQYF
NA,NA,TRBJ2-5,TRBV3-1,TGTGCCAGCAGCCCAGCTGGCAGGATGGAGACCCAGTACTTC,CASSPAGRMETQYF
NA,TRBD1,TRBJ2-4,TRBV6-5,TGTGCCAGCAGACCGGACAGGGGTGAAAACATTCAGTACTTC,CASRPDRGENIQYF
NA,NA,TRBJ2-7,TRBV20-1,TGCAGTGCTAGAGCCCCCCAGGACTACGAGCAGTACTTC,CSARAPQDYEQYF
NA,TRBD2,TRBJ2-1,TRBV13,TGTGCCAGCAGCGCCCCGGGACTAGCCTACAATGAGCAGTTCTTC,CASSAPGLAYNEQFF
NA,NA,TRBJ1-5,TRBV9,TGTGCCAGCAGCGCCTCCGAACAGAGCAATCAGCCCCAGCATTTT,CASSASEQSNQPQHF
once,NA,TRBJ2-7,TRBV11-3,TGTGCCAGCAGCATTGCAACCTACAATGAGCAGTACTTC,CASSIATYNEQYF
NA,TRBD1,TRBJ2-3,TRBV20-1,TGCAGTGCTAGAGCAAGGACAGGGCAAGATACGCAGTATTTT,CSARARTGQDTQYF
NA,NA,TRBJ1-2,TRBV4-3,TGCGCCAGCAGCCAATGGGGCACGTACGGCTACACCTTC,CASSQWGTYGYTF
NA,NA,TRBJ2-5,TRBV6-2/TRBV6-3,TGTGCCAGCAGTTACGGACCCGCGATGGAACAAGAGACCCAGTACTTC,CASSYGPAMEQETQYF
NA,NA,TRBJ1-5,TRBV6-5,TGTGCCAGCGGGGACATAGGACAGCCCCAGCATTTT,CASGDIGQPQHF
NA,NA,TRBJ2-3,TRBV12-3/TRBV12-4,TGTGCCAGCGAGAGTGGCCGAACCAGAATTAGCACAGATACGCAGTATTTT,CASESGRTRISTDTQYF
few,NA,TRBJ1-2,TRBV7-9,TGTGCCAGCAGCTTAGGGAACGGGGCTAACTATGGCTACACCTTC,CASSLGNGANYGYTF
NA,NA,TRBJ2-7,TRBV20-1,TGCAGTGTAAGAAAACAGGGTACGCACGAGCAGTACTTC,CSVRKQGTHEQYF
NA,TRBD2,TRBJ2-3,TRBV6-5,TGTGCCAGCAGCTTACGGGGACTAGCGGGAACGAGCACAGATACGCGGTATTTT,CASSLRGLAGTSTDTRYF
NA,NA,TRBJ1-4,TRBV6-5,TGTGCCAGCAGTTATTTGGGGAATGAAAAACTGTTTTTT,CASSYLGNEKLFF
NA,NA,TRBJ1-1,TRBV5-5,TGTGCCAGCAGCTTGGAAGGCAGGGTGGTATGGAACACTGAAGCTTTCTTT,CASSLEGRVVWNTEAFF